The clone carrying this T cell receptor (beta chain) was detected once. The table came from immunoSEQ multiplex PCR; TCRdb's copy has only in-frame clones and leaves some out. This sample has about 120,000 clones; approximately 87% occur once, and the top ten carry around 6%. The data belong to a study of cytomegalovirus exposure and HLA in healthy donors. The CDR3 extends over 12 amino acids. Germline V gene lookup returns CDR1 GTSNPN and CDR2 SVGIG (reference sequence). V lost 4 bases and J 8 bases, leaving 14 bases between the germline ends. This TCR was recovered from a woman aged 18 to 35 in good health and CMV-seropositive. The sample was PBMCs. The chain has TRBV30 and TRBJ1-2; D uncertain. As DNA, the CDR3 is TGTGCCTGGACCATTCAGAGGGAAGGCTACACCTTC. Amino acids: CAWTIQREGYTF. The complete variable domain, with remaining parts taken from reference TRBV30 and TRBJ1-2, reads SQTIHQWPATLVQPVGSPLSLECTVEGTSNPNLYWYRQAAGRGLQLLFYSVGIGQISSEVPQNLSASRPQDRQFILSSKKLLLSDSGFYLCAWTIQREGYTFGSGTRLTVV.